Listed below are T cell receptor beta chains from one sample, sequenced in a study of identical twins. MiXCR, run by TCRdb on the 5' RACE reads, gives a single entry per CDR3 protein. The profile shows about 530,000 distinct CDR3 sequences, around 15% of them singletons. These records were also assigned to another study, of yellow fever vaccine responses in identical twins.

Material for sequencing was CD4+ T cells sorted from blood. These receptors were collected from a woman under 30 in good health. Both conserved end residues are part of each CDR3. D genes are given only for firm matches. Some rows mark clone size as missing; the rest say once, few, many or name a class of expanded clone.

TRBV20-1	NA	TRBD2	TRBJ2-3	TGCAGTGCTAGAGATAGCGGGGGACGCACAGATACGCAGTATTTT	CSARDSGGRTDTQYF
TRBV5-6	NA	NA	TRBJ2-1	TGTGCCAGCAGCCCGGCCCTTAGGGGTTCTTCGGATGAGCAGTTCTTC	CASSPALRGSSDEQFF
TRBV6-2/TRBV6-3	NA	TRBD1	TRBJ2-7	TGTGCCAGCAGTCCGACTGGACAGGTAACCTACGAGCAGTACTTC	CASSPTGQVTYEQYF
TRBV3-1	NA	NA	TRBJ1-1	TGTGCCAGCAGAAAGACCCAAACCACTGAAGCTTTCTTT	CASRKTQTTEAFF
TRBV29-1	NA	NA	TRBJ1-5	TGCAGCGTTGTCGGGGGCCCCTATAGCAATCAGCCCCAGCATTTT	CSVVGGPYSNQPQHF
TRBV5-1	many	NA	TRBJ1-1	TGCGCCAGCAGCTTGGATCGGTCTGAAGCTTTCTTT	CASSLDRSEAFF
TRBV12-3/TRBV12-4	few	NA	TRBJ2-6	TGTGCCAGCTGGGATGGGACATTCAACGTCCTGACTTTC	CASWDGTFNVLTF
TRBV12-3/TRBV12-4	many	TRBD1	TRBJ2-2	TGTGCCAGCAGTTTTCAAGGACAGGGGTACCGCACCGGGGAGCTGTTTTTT	CASSFQGQGYRTGELFF
TRBV12-3/TRBV12-4	NA	TRBD2	TRBJ2-1	TGTGCCAGCAGCCGAATAGCGGGAAATGAGCAGTTCTTC	CASSRIAGNEQFF
TRBV20-1	NA	NA	TRBJ2-5	TGCAGTGCTAGTCCCGGCTCCGGGGGAGAGACCCAGTACTTC	CSASPGSGGETQYF